This passage covers 20 T cell receptor beta chains from one sample sequenced in a study of blood T cell repertoires in COVID-19 (dated by TCRdb to the early 2020s). Receptor libraries were prepared by the immunoSEQ multiplex PCR assay. Not all clones reach the TCRdb copy of this immuneACCESS table, which keeps in-frame sequences only. Checked studies attribute under half of the gap to unresolved V genes and leave the rest unexplained. The sample table lists 170,000 or so clones, approximately 88% of them with a count of one. The ten biggest clones cover less than 15% of the sample. Input material: peripheral blood. Receptors were obtained from a young man with active or convalescent COVID-19.

The V and J genes are TRBV11-2 and TRBJ2-5, with 11 bases fitting TRBD1. Unmatched junction bases numbered 6, after V lost 4 bases and J lost 2 bases. CDR3 size: 16 residues. Germline CDR1 and CDR2: SGHAT and FQNNGV. The CDR3 nucleotides are TGTGCCAGCAGCTCGAGGGGGGACAGGGGGCAAGAGACCCAGTACTTC. It is translated as CASSSRGDRGQETQYF.

This clone showed up just a few times. The chain uses TRBV9 and TRBJ2-1; weak D call: TRBD2 (5 bases). Germline assignment: CDR1 SGDLS and CDR2 YYNGEE. Trimming took off 1 base at V and 1 base at J, with 9 bases between the two ends. The CDR3 covers 15 residues. In DNA, the CDR3 is TGTGCCAGCAGCGTACGGGAAGGTTCCTACAATGAGCAGTTCTTC. As protein: CASSVREGSYNEQFF.

V usage is TRBV27 and J usage is TRBJ2-1; TRBD2 aligns across 8 bases. V dropped 6 bases and J dropped 8; count of bases not matched to a gene: 9. This CDR3 region has 14 residues. Germline CDR1 reads MNHEY; CDR2 reads SMNVEV (reference sequence). The CDR3 spells CASSALGTRDEQFF. In nucleotides, the CDR3 is TGTGCCAGCAGCGCATTGGGGACTAGAGATGAGCAGTTCTTC.

The gene calls are TRBV13 and TRBJ2-7; no reliable D call. The V end was cut by 0 bases, the J end by 0 bases, with 6 bases between. Germline assignment: CDR1 PRHDT and CDR2 FYEKMQ (reference sequence). The CDR3 spans 14 residues. Here the CDR3 DNA reads TGTGCCAGCAGCTTAGGTGTCAACTCCTACGAGCAGTACTTC. Amino acid sequence: CASSLGVNSYEQYF. The full variable domain, with the rest looked up from reference TRBV13 and TRBJ2-7, is AAGVIQSPRHLIKEKRETATLKCYPIPRHDTVYWYQQGPGQDPQFLISFYEKMQSDKGSIPDRFSAQQFSDYHSELNMSSLELGDSALYFCASSLGVNSYEQYFGPGTRLTVT.

The gene calls are TRBV7-9 and TRBJ2-6; weak D call: TRBD2 (6 bases). Trimming shortened V by 2 bases and J by 1 base, and 12 bases separated the two germline ends. Germline V gene lookup returns CDR1 SEHNR and CDR2 FQNEAQ (reference sequence). The CDR3 is 17 residues long. In DNA form, the CDR3 reads TGTGCCAGCAGCTTATGGCCAGGGAGGTCTGGGGCCAACGTCCTGACTTTC. It is translated as CASSLWPGRSGANVLTF.

The chain carries TRBV27 and TRBJ1-2; tentative D call: TRBD1 (6 bases). CDR1 is MNHEY and CDR2 is SMNVEV in the germline V gene (reference sequence). The V end lost 5 bases, the J end lost 0 bases, and 10 bases lay between the germline ends. The CDR3 loop spans 14 amino acids. The CDR3 is CASSPGGSNYGYTF. CDR3 coding DNA: TGTGCCAGCAGTCCTGGGGGCTCTAACTATGGCTACACCTTC.

The chain carries TRBV7-2 and TRBJ1-1; TRBD1 matches 7 bases. V was clipped by 1 base and J by 1 base; unmatched bases: 6. The CDR3 covers 16 residues. Germline V gene sequence: CDR1 SGHTA, CDR2 FQGNSA. CDR3 coding DNA: TGTGCCAGCAGCTTAGACAGGGGTCAGTGGAACACTGAAGCTTTCTTT. It encodes CASSLDRGQWNTEAFF.

The V and J genes are TRBV29-1 and TRBJ2-7; 10 bases align to TRBD1. CDR3 size: 16 residues. With V trimmed by 4 bases and J by 5 bases, 14 bases remained unmatched. Germline V gene lookup returns CDR1 SQVTM and CDR2 ANQGSEA. The CDR3: CSVAGIRDRGRDEQYF. The CDR3 nucleotides read TGCAGCGTTGCGGGGATCCGGGACAGGGGCCGGGACGAGCAGTACTTC.

The J gene is TRBJ2-2, the V gene TRBV29-1; a weak D match, TRBD2 (5 bases). CDR1 and CDR2 (germline): SQVTM, ANQGSEA. V was clipped by 0 bases and J by 6 bases, with 14 bases between them. CDR3 length equals 15 residues. CDR3 nucleotide sequence: TGCAGCGTTGAAGAGTGGGAGTCCTCTGCCGGGGAGCTGTTTTTT. As protein: CSVEEWESSAGELFF.

This clone has a single count. The V call is TRBV19, the J call TRBJ1-1, with TRBD1 as a possible D gene (6 bases). Germline loops: CDR1 LNHDA, CDR2 SQIVND (reference sequence). The CDR3 totals 16 residues. V lost 3 bases and J 2 bases, leaving 16 bases between the germline ends. The CDR3 region has the DNA TGTGCCAGTAGTATTTCGGGGGGGCAGTTTAACACTGAAGCTTTCTTT. As protein: CASSISGGQFNTEAFF.

The chain couples TRBV7-3 to TRBJ2-5; a weak D match, TRBD1 (6 bases). Germline V gives CDR1 SGHTA, CDR2 FQGTGA. V was shortened by 8 bases and J by 2 bases, with 12 bases between the two germline ends. The CDR3 runs 13 residues. CDR3 residues: CASGAGAQETQYF. The DNA of the CDR3 is TGTGCCAGCGGGGCAGGGGCGCAAGAGACCCAGTACTTC.

The J gene is TRBJ2-2, the V gene TRBV7-8; 8 nucleotides line up with TRBD2. In germline, CDR1 is SGHVS, CDR2 FQNEAQ. V was clipped by 6 bases and J by 0 bases; unmatched bases: 6. The length of the CDR3 is 16 residues. CDR3 in DNA: TGTGCCAGCAGGACCGGGGGGGCCCCGAACACCGGGGAGCTGTTTTTT. Translating it yields CASRTGGAPNTGELFF.

The V and J genes are TRBV28 and TRBJ2-3, with D unclear. This CDR3 comprises 13 residues. Germline V gene data show CDR1 as MDHEN and CDR2 as SYDVKM. V lost 4 bases and J lost 5, with 10 bases in between. This CDR3 is CASSSPPRDTQYF. Written as DNA, the CDR3 is TGTGCCAGCAGTTCCCCCCCGCGAGATACGCAGTATTTT.

The chain has TRBV15 and TRBJ1-2; TRBD1 is a possible D gene (6 bases). Germline CDR1 LNHNV, CDR2 YYDKDF (reference sequence). V lost 1 base and J 2 bases, leaving 8 bases between the germline ends. This CDR3 spans 14 amino acids. The CDR3 region has the DNA TGTGCCACCAGCAGAGCCCAGGGGAACTATGGCTACACCTTC. The encoded protein is CATSRAQGNYGYTF.

The rearrangement joins TRBV6-5 to TRBJ1-3, with 8 positions matching TRBD1. CDR3 length: 14 amino acids. CDR1 and CDR2 from the germline V gene are MNHEY and SVGAGI. The trim removed 6 bases at V and 6 bases at J, leaving 7 bases unmatched. The CDR3 DNA follows: TGTGCCAGCAGATTGTCAGGGGGCTTAAACACCATATATTTT. Amino acids: CASRLSGGLNTIYF.

Concerning this clone: A junction end diverges from the germline sequence, so it may reflect a read error. The V call is TRBV5-1, the J call TRBJ2-5, with 12 nucleotides matching TRBD1. Per germline, CDR1 SGHRS and CDR2 YFSETQ. The CDR3 extends over 13 amino acids. CDR3 region: CVSGTGGGETQYF. DNA for the CDR3: TGCGTCAGCGGGACAGGGGGCGGAGAGACCCAGTACTTC.

This clone has more than one count but fewer than ten. The CDR3 coding sequence is TGTGCCACCTCAGACGGGGGGCCGGAGCAAGAGACCCAGTACTTC. Its translation is CATSDGGPEQETQYF. The rearrangement joins TRBV7-7 to TRBJ2-5; maybe TRBD2 (7 bases). Between the trimmed V and J ends, which lost 10 bases and 2 bases, there was a span of 20 bases. The germline V gene encodes CDR1 SSHAT and CDR2 FNYEAQ (reference sequence). The CDR3 is 15 amino acids. Based on the CDR3 plus reference TRBV7-7 and TRBJ2-5, the full variable domain is GAGVSQSPRYKVTKRGQDVTLRCDPISSHATLYWYQQALGQGPEFLTYFNYEAQPDKSGLPSDRFSAERPEGSISTLTIQRTEQRDSAMYRCATSDGGPEQETQYFGPGTRLLVL.

This clone was detected only once. The chain recombines TRBV19 with TRBJ2-1; the D is unclear. Trimming removed 4 bases at V and 10 bases at J, with 14 bases between. The CDR3 consists of 13 residues. The V gene's germline CDR1 is LNHDA and CDR2 SQIVND (reference sequence). The CDR3 reads CASSTYLNGEQFF. As DNA, the CDR3 is TGTGCCAGTAGTACATACCTCAACGGGGAGCAGTTCTTC.

The chain links TRBV19 to TRBJ1-2; D is unresolved. Germline V gene data show CDR1 as LNHDA and CDR2 as SQIVND (reference sequence). V was trimmed by 7 bases and J by 3 bases, leaving 12 bases between them. The CDR3 extends over 13 amino acids. In nucleotides, the CDR3 is TGTGCCAGTAAAGGCGGCGGATACTATGGCTACACCTTC. Protein product: CASKGGGYYGYTF.

J is TRBJ1-3 and V is TRBV30; TRBD1 is a possible D gene (5 bases). The V and J ends lost 1 base and 0 bases respectively, with 10 bases between them. Germline V lookup: CDR1 GTSNPN, CDR2 SVGIG (reference sequence). The CDR3 is 15 residues long. CDR3 in DNA: TGTGCCTGGAGTGCTGGGGGGAGCTCTGGAAACACCATATATTTT. Translating it yields CAWSAGGSSGNTIYF.